The rows below give T cell receptor beta chains drawn from one sample of a study of blood T cells in healthy people across ages. TCRdb independently ran MiXCR on the 5' RACE reads; one entry per CDR3 protein. The table lists 780,000 or so distinct CDR3 sequences, approximately 25% of them singletons. This same sample was also taken into another study, of T cells of mothers and their children.

The sequencing input was blood. These receptors all come from a boy younger than 18 in good health. CDR3s include the opening cysteine and the closing phenylalanine or tryptophan. Each record gives: J gene, V gene, D gene, clone size, CDR3 DNA, CDR3 protein. A D gene is named only where the DNA matches it firmly. A row's size may be missing; if present it is once, few, many or a size class.

j_call: TRBJ1-2
v_call: TRBV3-1
d_call: .
clone_size: .
cdr3_nt: TGTGCCAGCAGCCAAATCGGCCAGAGCTACACCTTC
cdr3_aa: CASSQIGQSYTF

j_call: TRBJ2-5
v_call: TRBV27
d_call: TRBD1
clone_size: many
cdr3_nt: TGTGCCAGCGGCGACAGGGTACGTGAGACCCAGTACTTC
cdr3_aa: CASGDRVRETQYF

j_call: TRBJ2-7
v_call: TRBV7-9
d_call: .
clone_size: few
cdr3_nt: TGTGCCAGCAGGAGTCGGGACACCTACGAGCAGTACTTC
cdr3_aa: CASRSRDTYEQYF

j_call: TRBJ2-1
v_call: TRBV7-8
d_call: .
clone_size: many
cdr3_nt: TGTGCCAGCAGCTTCCTAGCAAATGAGCAGTTCTTC
cdr3_aa: CASSFLANEQFF

j_call: TRBJ1-2
v_call: TRBV4-3
d_call: .
clone_size: few
cdr3_nt: TGCGCCAGCAGCCAAGATCGAGGACGGATCTATGGCTACACCTTC
cdr3_aa: CASSQDRGRIYGYTF

j_call: TRBJ2-1
v_call: TRBV7-6
d_call: .
clone_size: few
cdr3_nt: TGTGCCAGCAGCTTAGGTCTTGTCGGGAGCGAGCAGTTCTTC
cdr3_aa: CASSLGLVGSEQFF

j_call: TRBJ1-5
v_call: TRBV12-3/TRBV12-4
d_call: .
clone_size: .
cdr3_nt: TGTGCCAGCAGTGCATTCAAAGAGCCCCAGCATTTT
cdr3_aa: CASSAFKEPQHF

j_call: TRBJ2-5
v_call: TRBV29-1
d_call: .
clone_size: once
cdr3_nt: TGCAGCGTTCGGGAATGGGGTGGAGAGACCCAGTACTTC
cdr3_aa: CSVREWGGETQYF

j_call: TRBJ2-5
v_call: TRBV13
d_call: .
clone_size: few
cdr3_nt: TGTGCCAGCAGCGTATTAAGGGACTTCCAAGAGACCCAGTACTTC
cdr3_aa: CASSVLRDFQETQYF

j_call: TRBJ2-7
v_call: TRBV27
d_call: .
clone_size: .
cdr3_nt: TGTGCCGGCAGTTTACGAGGGAGCTCCTACGAGCAGTACTTC
cdr3_aa: CAGSLRGSSYEQYF

j_call: TRBJ2-5
v_call: TRBV7-8
d_call: .
clone_size: .
cdr3_nt: TGTGCCAGCAGCTATGGGACGTTCCAAGAGACCCAGTACTTC
cdr3_aa: CASSYGTFQETQYF

j_call: TRBJ2-5
v_call: TRBV12-3/TRBV12-4
d_call: .
clone_size: few
cdr3_nt: TGTGCCAGCAGTTCACATTATAACCAAGAGACCCAGCACTTC
cdr3_aa: CASSSHYNQETQHF

j_call: TRBJ2-7
v_call: TRBV7-8
d_call: TRBD2
clone_size: .
cdr3_nt: TGTGCCAGCAGACAACAGAGCGGGGGGCCGGGCTACGAGCAGTACTTC
cdr3_aa: CASRQQSGGPGYEQYF

j_call: TRBJ1-4
v_call: TRBV7-9
d_call: TRBD1
clone_size: .
cdr3_nt: TGTGCCAGCAGCGGGACAGGCGGATGGGAAAAACTGTTTTTT
cdr3_aa: CASSGTGGWEKLFF

j_call: TRBJ2-5
v_call: TRBV29-1
d_call: TRBD1
clone_size: many
cdr3_nt: TGCAGCGCCGCCGAGACAGGGCAAGAGACCCAGTACTTC
cdr3_aa: CSAAETGQETQYF

j_call: TRBJ2-5
v_call: TRBV7-2
d_call: TRBD1
clone_size: .
cdr3_nt: TGTGCCAGCAGCCCTAACAGGGGGAGGGAGACCCAGTACTTC
cdr3_aa: CASSPNRGRETQYF

j_call: TRBJ2-7
v_call: TRBV12-3/TRBV12-4
d_call: .
clone_size: .
cdr3_nt: TGTGCCAGCAGTTTGCCGACAGCCTACGAGCAGTACTTC
cdr3_aa: CASSLPTAYEQYF

j_call: TRBJ1-2
v_call: TRBV7-2
d_call: TRBD1
clone_size: few
cdr3_nt: TGTGCCAGCAGCGCCAGGGACAGAGCTAACTATGGCTACACCTTC
cdr3_aa: CASSARDRANYGYTF

j_call: TRBJ1-3
v_call: TRBV15
d_call: .
clone_size: few
cdr3_nt: TGTGCCACCAGCAGCAAAGGGAACACCATATATTTT
cdr3_aa: CATSSKGNTIYF

j_call: TRBJ2-3
v_call: TRBV7-2
d_call: .
clone_size: .
cdr3_nt: TGTGCCAGCAGCTTATGGGGCACCGGGGCAGATACGCAGTATTTT
cdr3_aa: CASSLWGTGADTQYF

j_call: TRBJ1-1
v_call: TRBV6-5
d_call: TRBD1
clone_size: .
cdr3_nt: TGCGCCAGCAGGGGGGACAGAGGATCTCCCTACTTC
cdr3_aa: CASRGDRGSPYF

j_call: TRBJ1-1
v_call: TRBV28
d_call: TRBD1
clone_size: .
cdr3_nt: TGTGCCAGCAGTTACCCGACAGGGGGTGCGTGGTCGGGCACTGAAGCTTTCTTT
cdr3_aa: CASSYPTGGAWSGTEAFF

j_call: TRBJ2-2
v_call: TRBV9
d_call: TRBD2
clone_size: .
cdr3_nt: TGTGCCAGCAGCGTAGGAGGAATAATAGCGGGGGGCCTGAACACCGGGGAGCTGTTTTTT
cdr3_aa: CASSVGGIIAGGLNTGELFF

j_call: TRBJ2-1
v_call: TRBV20-1
d_call: TRBD2
clone_size: .
cdr3_nt: TGCAGTGCTAAGGGACTAGCGGGAGTATACAATGAGCAGTTCTTC
cdr3_aa: CSAKGLAGVYNEQFF

j_call: TRBJ2-7
v_call: TRBV5-1
d_call: .
clone_size: .
cdr3_nt: TGCGCCAGCAGCTTGGCGCCAGAGTACTACGAGCAGTACTTC
cdr3_aa: CASSLAPEYYEQYF

j_call: TRBJ2-5
v_call: TRBV7-6
d_call: .
clone_size: few
cdr3_nt: TGTGCCAGCAGCTTAGGGACAGTGATGTACCAAGAGACCCAGTACTTC
cdr3_aa: CASSLGTVMYQETQYF

j_call: TRBJ2-3
v_call: TRBV6-5
d_call: .
clone_size: .
cdr3_nt: TGTGCCAGCAGCCCCGACAGGATTGTCGCAGATACGCAGTATTTT
cdr3_aa: CASSPDRIVADTQYF

j_call: TRBJ2-1
v_call: TRBV3-1
d_call: .
clone_size: .
cdr3_nt: TGTGCCAGCAGCCAAGGTAGGGTCGAGCAGTTCTTC
cdr3_aa: CASSQGRVEQFF

j_call: TRBJ2-1
v_call: TRBV7-2
d_call: .
clone_size: .
cdr3_nt: TGTGCCAGCAGTTATAGGACAGGGAGGGCGAATGAGCAGTTCTTC
cdr3_aa: CASSYRTGRANEQFF

j_call: TRBJ2-7
v_call: TRBV20-1
d_call: TRBD2
clone_size: once
cdr3_nt: TGCAGTGCTAGAGATCGCACTAGCGGTCCATACGAGCAGTACTTC
cdr3_aa: CSARDRTSGPYEQYF

j_call: TRBJ1-2
v_call: TRBV20-1
d_call: TRBD1
clone_size: .
cdr3_nt: TGCAGTGCTAGAGGAAGCACAGGGGTTGGCTACACCTTC
cdr3_aa: CSARGSTGVGYTF

j_call: TRBJ2-1
v_call: TRBV5-1
d_call: .
clone_size: once
cdr3_nt: TGCGCCAGCAGCTTACAGGATGGCTCCTACAATGAGCAGTTCTTC
cdr3_aa: CASSLQDGSYNEQFF

j_call: TRBJ2-7
v_call: TRBV7-9
d_call: .
clone_size: .
cdr3_nt: TGTGCCAGCAGCTCCGGACAGCGCTACGAGCAGTACTTC
cdr3_aa: CASSSGQRYEQYF

j_call: TRBJ1-5
v_call: TRBV7-2
d_call: .
clone_size: .
cdr3_nt: TGTGCCAGCAGCCCCGAACCGGGTCACAACCAGCCCCAGCATTTT
cdr3_aa: CASSPEPGHNQPQHF

j_call: TRBJ1-1
v_call: TRBV11-2
d_call: .
clone_size: few
cdr3_nt: TGTGCCAGCAGCTTAGATTCGCCGTCCCTGGGGGCTGAAGCTTTCTTT
cdr3_aa: CASSLDSPSLGAEAFF

j_call: TRBJ2-7
v_call: TRBV29-1
d_call: TRBD2
clone_size: .
cdr3_nt: TGCAGCGCAGCTAGCGGTACCTACGAGCAGTACTTC
cdr3_aa: CSAASGTYEQYF

j_call: TRBJ2-7
v_call: TRBV7-2
d_call: .
clone_size: many
cdr3_nt: TGTGCCAGCAGCCAGGGCAGGGCCTACGAGCAGTACTTC
cdr3_aa: CASSQGRAYEQYF

j_call: TRBJ2-5
v_call: TRBV3-1
d_call: TRBD1
clone_size: few
cdr3_nt: TGTGCCAGCAGCCAAGACGTGGGACAGGGGGCTCGAGAGACCCAGTACTTC
cdr3_aa: CASSQDVGQGARETQYF

j_call: TRBJ2-5
v_call: TRBV7-2
d_call: TRBD2
clone_size: .
cdr3_nt: TGTGCCAGCAGCCTCCCGGGACTACCCAGTGGTGAGACCCAGTACTTC
cdr3_aa: CASSLPGLPSGETQYF

j_call: TRBJ1-5
v_call: TRBV7-2
d_call: TRBD1
clone_size: .
cdr3_nt: TGTGCCAGCAGCCCCCAACCGGGACAGGGAGAATATAGCAATCAGCCCCAGCATTTT
cdr3_aa: CASSPQPGQGEYSNQPQHF

j_call: TRBJ1-1
v_call: TRBV18
d_call: .
clone_size: few
cdr3_nt: TGTGCCAGCTCACCAATCCAGGCGTTGGGGAACACTGAAGCTTTCTTT
cdr3_aa: CASSPIQALGNTEAFF

j_call: TRBJ2-1
v_call: TRBV29-1
d_call: TRBD2
clone_size: .
cdr3_nt: TGCAGCGTTGAAGGTGCGGGAGGGGGCAATGAGCAGTTCTTC
cdr3_aa: CSVEGAGGGNEQFF

j_call: TRBJ2-4
v_call: TRBV14
d_call: .
clone_size: .
cdr3_nt: TGTGCCAGCAGCCAAGTTGGCAGCCAGAACATTCAGTACTTC
cdr3_aa: CASSQVGSQNIQYF

j_call: TRBJ2-7
v_call: TRBV7-2
d_call: .
clone_size: few
cdr3_nt: TGTGCCAGCAGCTTAGCCTCGGGACTCCTCTACGAGCAGTACTTC
cdr3_aa: CASSLASGLLYEQYF

j_call: TRBJ2-7
v_call: TRBV2
d_call: TRBD1
clone_size: .
cdr3_nt: TGTGCCAGCAGTGAGGCCGGGACAGGGGGACTATACGAGCAGTACTTC
cdr3_aa: CASSEAGTGGLYEQYF

j_call: TRBJ1-3
v_call: TRBV28
d_call: .
clone_size: few
cdr3_nt: TGTGCCAGCAGTTTACCCCACGTCTCCTCTGGAAACACCATATATTTT
cdr3_aa: CASSLPHVSSGNTIYF

j_call: TRBJ2-1
v_call: TRBV20-1
d_call: .
clone_size: .
cdr3_nt: TGCAGTGCTAGATGGCAGGGAATTGAGCAGTTCTTC
cdr3_aa: CSARWQGIEQFF

j_call: TRBJ2-2
v_call: TRBV10-3
d_call: .
clone_size: few
cdr3_nt: TGTGCCATCAGACCGCCAGGGGTGAACACCGGGGAGCTGTTTTTT
cdr3_aa: CAIRPPGVNTGELFF

j_call: TRBJ1-5
v_call: TRBV5-1
d_call: .
clone_size: .
cdr3_nt: TGCGCCAGAAGCACGGGCGGGGGTGGCAATCAGCCCCAGCATTTT
cdr3_aa: CARSTGGGGNQPQHF

j_call: TRBJ2-1
v_call: TRBV20-1
d_call: .
clone_size: few
cdr3_nt: TGCAGTGCTAGAGGACTAGAACGCAATGAGCAGTTCTTC
cdr3_aa: CSARGLERNEQFF

j_call: TRBJ2-3
v_call: TRBV4-3
d_call: .
clone_size: .
cdr3_nt: TGCGCCAGCAGCCAGGTAGCGGAGAGCACAGATACGCAGTATTTT
cdr3_aa: CASSQVAESTDTQYF

j_call: TRBJ2-1
v_call: TRBV5-5
d_call: TRBD2
clone_size: .
cdr3_nt: TGTGCCAGCAGCCGCGGGGGGTTTTCTGCTGATGAGCAGTTCTTC
cdr3_aa: CASSRGGFSADEQFF

j_call: TRBJ2-7
v_call: TRBV15
d_call: .
clone_size: .
cdr3_nt: TGTGCCACCAGCGTAGGACGTCTGTCCTACGAGCAGTACTTC
cdr3_aa: CATSVGRLSYEQYF